This passage covers 10 T cell receptor beta chains from one sample sequenced in a study of blood T cell repertoires in COVID-19. TCRdb's copy holds only in-frame clones and misses some; the assay was immunoSEQ multiplex PCR. The table lists some 78,000 clones, 80% to 95% of them singletons. The sample taken for sequencing was peripheral blood. All receptors come from a woman in her forties or fifties in a cohort sampled during active COVID-19.

This chain joins TRBV18 and TRBJ1-6; tentative D call: TRBD1 (6 bases). CDR1 KGHSH and CDR2 LQKENI come from the germline V gene. The CDR3 covers 14 residues. V shed 3 bases and J shed 10 bases, with 13 bases lying between them. The CDR3 is CASSPDSRNSPLHF. As DNA, the CDR3 is TGTGCCAGCTCACCGGACAGTCGGAACTCACCCCTCCACTTT.

The chain has TRBV6-6 and TRBJ2-7; D may be TRBD1 (6 bases). CDR1 and CDR2 from the germline V gene are MNHNY and SVGAGI (reference sequence). V dropped 6 bases and J dropped 4 bases, with 13 bases sitting between them. The CDR3 has 13 amino acids. The CDR3: CASSSRTAYEQYF. As DNA, the CDR3 is TGTGCCAGCAGCTCTCGGACAGCTTACGAGCAGTACTTC.

This clone was recorded a few times. The chain carries TRBV7-2 and TRBJ2-7, with D tentatively TRBD2 (6 bases). V lost 7 bases and J 1 base, leaving 14 bases between the germline ends. The CDR3 sequence is 14 residues long. The V gene's germline CDR1 is SGHTA and CDR2 FQGNSA. For the CDR3, the DNA is TGTGCCAGCACCCGGGACTCGTCTTCCTACGAGCAGTACTTC. Encoded protein: CASTRDSSSYEQYF. Variable domain in full (rest from reference TRBV7-2 and TRBJ2-7): GAGVSQSPSNKVTEKGKDVELRCDPISGHTALYWYRQSLGQGLEFLIYFQGNSAPDKSGLPSDRFSAERTGGSVSTLTIQRTQQEDSAVYLCASTRDSSSYEQYFGPGTRLTVT.

CDR3 sequence reads: CSVGRDSTGGEQYF. DNA of the CDR3: TGCAGCGTGGGACGGGATTCAACAGGGGGCGAGCAGTACTTC. This chain joins TRBV29-1 and TRBJ2-7, with TRBD1 matching 8 bases. J lost 6 bases, V lost 6 bases, and 13 bases had no gene match. The CDR3 runs 14 residues. Looked up from germline, CDR1 is SQVTM and CDR2 is ANQGSEA.

This chain connects TRBV4-1 to TRBJ2-1; 7 positions agree with TRBD2. V gave up 3 bases and J gave up 7 bases; unmatched junction bases: 15. This CDR3 comprises 17 residues. Germline V gives CDR1 MGHRA, CDR2 YSYEKL. This CDR3 reads CASSHTLSGNLKNEQFF. Written as DNA, the CDR3 is TGCGCCAGCAGCCATACTTTGAGCGGGAATTTAAAGAATGAGCAGTTCTTC.

V and J are TRBV19 and TRBJ2-1; no clear D. This CDR3 comprises 11 residues. Germline V gene data show CDR1 as LNHDA and CDR2 as SQIVND (reference sequence). Trimming stripped 3 bases from V and 9 bases from J, with 6 bases between. CDR3 in amino acids: CASSIGFEQFF. The CDR3 nucleotides are TGTGCCAGTAGTATTGGCTTTGAGCAGTTCTTC.

This clone has only a few counts. The rearrangement uses TRBV3-1 (or the pseudogene TRBV3-2) and TRBJ2-3; 10 bases are shared with TRBD2. CDR1 is LGHDT, CDR2 YNNKEL, per germline (reference sequence). The CDR3 contains 16 residues. The V and J ends lost 4 bases and 0 bases, in that order; junction bases with no gene match: 4. CDR3 residues: CASSRTSGESTDTQYF. The CDR3 nucleotides read TGTGCCAGCAGCCGCACTAGCGGGGAGAGCACAGATACGCAGTATTTT.

The chain uses TRBV11-2 and TRBJ2-2; D is perhaps TRBD2 (6 bases). CDR1 and CDR2 from the germline V gene are SGHAT and FQNNGV. This CDR3 has 17 amino acids. V was trimmed by 1 base and J by 5 bases, leaving 17 bases between them. Here the CDR3 DNA reads TGTGCCAGCAGCTTAGGATCCAAGACTAGGTCAACCGGGGAGCTGTTTTTT. Residues: CASSLGSKTRSTGELFF.

This chain joins TRBV28 and TRBJ1-1; D possibly corresponds to TRBD1 (5 bases). The germline V gene has CDR1 MDHEN and CDR2 SYDVKM. CDR3 size: 13 residues. Trimming took off 7 bases at V and 4 bases at J, with 13 bases between the two ends. CDR3 amino acids: CASTPRGSTEAFF. The CDR3 nucleotides are TGTGCCAGCACTCCACGGGGGAGCACTGAAGCTTTCTTT.

This clone was recorded once. The chain joins TRBV28 to TRBJ2-7; a weak D match, TRBD2 (7 bases). Trimming shortened V by 7 bases and J by 6 bases, and 10 bases separated the two germline ends. The CDR3 consists of 11 residues. From germline, CDR1 is MDHEN and CDR2 SYDVKM. The CDR3 sequence: CASTGGREQYF. CDR3 sequence (DNA): TGTGCCAGCACCGGGGGGCGCGAGCAGTACTTC.